A single sample gave rise to the 9 T cell receptor beta chains below, sequenced in a study of blood T cell repertoires in COVID-19. Sequenced by immunoSEQ multiplex PCR; TCRdb stores in-frame clones only, minus some. The sample lists 330,000 or so clones, roughly nine tenths occurring once. What was sequenced was PBMCs or T cells enriched from blood (not recorded which). These receptors all stem from a woman in her thirties who had recovered from COVID-19.

V is TRBV20-1 and J is TRBJ2-5; D remains ambiguous. V was clipped by 6 bases and J by 4 bases, with 9 bases between them. The CDR3 consists of 11 residues. Germline V gives CDR1 DFQATT, CDR2 SNEGSKA (reference sequence). The CDR3 coding sequence is TGCAGTGCCTATTATCGAGAGACCCAGTACTTC. It codes for CSAYYRETQYF.

CDR3 sequence (DNA): TGTGCCAGCAGTTTAAAAGGGGCCCTAGGGTACGAGCAGTACTTC. Encoded protein: CASSLKGALGYEQYF. V usage is TRBV27 and J usage is TRBJ2-7, with D maybe TRBD1 (5 bases). V gave up 2 bases and J gave up 4 bases, with 15 bases separating them. The CDR3 is made up of 15 amino acids. In germline, CDR1 is MNHEY, CDR2 SMNVEV (reference sequence).

The V call is TRBV15, the J call TRBJ2-1; the D gene is possibly TRBD2 (6 bases). Trimming left V 1 base short and J 7 bases short, with 14 bases between. The CDR3 sequence is 15 residues long. The germline gives CDR1 LNHNV, CDR2 YYDKDF (reference sequence). CDR3 sequence reads: CATSRGRGLRNEQFF. The CDR3, as DNA: TGTGCCACCAGCAGAGGGAGGGGTTTGAGAAATGAGCAGTTCTTC. Using reference TRBV15 and TRBJ2-1 for the parts outside the CDR3, the full variable domain is DAMVIQNPRYQVTQFGKPVTLSCSQTLNHNVMYWYQQKSSQAPKLLFHYYDKDFNNEADTPDNFQSRRPNTSFCFLDIRSPGLGDTAMYLCATSRGRGLRNEQFFGPGTRLTVL.

The rearrangement uses TRBV6-6 and TRBJ1-6; perhaps TRBD1 as D (5 bases). The V and J ends lost 5 bases and 5 bases respectively, with 10 bases between them. This CDR3 contains 14 residues. From germline, CDR1 is MNHNY and CDR2 SVGAGI (reference sequence). The CDR3 DNA reads as TGTGCCAGCAGTACGGGGGTGAATAATTCACCCCTCCACTTT. Translation gives CASSTGVNNSPLHF.

The chain is built from TRBV12-5 and TRBJ2-7; D might be TRBD2 (5 bases). With 8 bases removed from V and 0 bases from J, the gap between germline ends came to 20 bases. CDR1 is LGHNT and CDR2 is FRNRAP in the germline V gene. The CDR3 totals 16 residues. As DNA, the CDR3 is TGTGCTAGTACACCCGTCAAACGGGAAAGCTCCTACGAGCAGTACTTC. Its translation is CASTPVKRESSYEQYF.

The chain links TRBV6-1 to TRBJ2-7, with D maybe TRBD1 (5 bases). The germline V and J ends were trimmed by 2 bases and 6 bases, with 14 bases remaining between them. The CDR3 contains 14 residues. CDR1 is MNHNS and CDR2 is SASEGT in the germline V gene. CDR3: CASSESGRASEQYF. Written as DNA, the CDR3 is TGTGCCAGCAGTGAATCGGGCAGGGCGAGCGAGCAGTACTTC.

The CDR3 bases are TGTGCCACCGGCCGGGACAACTCCTACGAGCAGTACTTC. Residues: CATGRDNSYEQYF. The chain carries TRBV24-1 and TRBJ2-7; TRBD1 might be the D (6 bases). V shed 9 bases and J shed 0 bases, with 11 bases lying between them. The CDR3 sequence is 13 residues long. From germline, CDR1 is KGHDR and CDR2 SFDVKD.

V is TRBV29-1 and J is TRBJ1-1; D ambiguous. The CDR3 sequence is 13 residues long. Germline V CDR1 and CDR2: SQVTM, ANQGSEA. V lost 1 base and J 0 bases, leaving 6 bases between the germline ends. CDR3: CSVEGEMNTEAFF. In nucleotides, the CDR3 is TGCAGCGTTGAAGGAGAAATGAACACTGAAGCTTTCTTT.

This chain connects TRBV2 to TRBJ1-2; D is unresolved. CDR1 and CDR2 (germline): SNHLY, FYNNEI. The CDR3 is 12 residues long. Trimming took off 7 bases at V and 2 bases at J, with 8 bases between the two ends. The CDR3 region has the DNA TGTGCCAGCAAGGAGCAGAACTATGGCTACACCTTC. Translating it yields CASKEQNYGYTF.